These 15 T cell receptor beta chains were sequenced from one sample in a study of Ad26.COV2.S vaccination and SARS-CoV-2 variants. The sample's treatment: roughly 18 received Ad26.COV2.S at low or high dose, single or two shots; about 5 received placebo; per-sample allocation not given. Day 63 after the first injection of vaccine or placebo was the sampling time. The method was immunoSEQ multiplex PCR; TCRdb's version includes in-frame clones alone and lacks a portion of them. The profile covers approximately 300,000 clones, with 85% appearing a single time and around 2% taken by the ten largest. Specimen: peripheral blood, collected in a trial of Ad26.COV2.S vaccine versus placebo. Receptors originate from a person between 18 and 59 years old who received the Ad26.COV2.S COVID-19 vaccine or a placebo.

This clone was seen once. V gene TRBV7-9 combines with J gene TRBJ1-1; 7 bases agree with TRBD1. V was clipped by 4 bases and J by 4 bases; unmatched bases: 9. The CDR3 length is 15 residues. CDR1 and CDR2 (germline): SEHNR, FQNEAQ (reference sequence). CDR3 in amino acids: CASSSSGTVGTEAFF. The CDR3 DNA follows: TGTGCCAGCAGCTCCTCCGGGACAGTAGGCACTGAAGCTTTCTTT.

Notes on this clone: This sample also contains other DNA sequences that code for the same CDR3. This chain joins TRBV28 and TRBJ2-2, with D uncertain. The V end lost 1 base, the J end lost 7 bases, and 4 bases lay between the germline ends. This CDR3 has 12 residues. CDR1 MDHEN and CDR2 SYDVKM come from the germline V gene. CDR3 nucleotide sequence: TGTGCCAGCAGTTTATTGAGCGGGGAGCTGTTTTTT. Translation: CASSLLSGELFF.

J is TRBJ1-3 and V is TRBV20-1; the match to TRBD1 covers 7 bases. This CDR3 has 14 amino acids. Germline V gives CDR1 DFQATT, CDR2 SNEGSKA (reference sequence). After removal of 3 bases from V and 4 bases from J, the junction contained 6 bases not matched to a gene. For the CDR3, the DNA is TGCAGTGCTAGTAAGGGGGCGTACGGAAACACCATATATTTT. Residues: CSASKGAYGNTIYF.

This chain connects TRBV11-2 to TRBJ1-2; 7 positions agree with TRBD1. The CDR3 contains 15 residues. The J segment lost 6 bases and the V segment lost 1 base, leaving 8 bases of the junction unmatched. Germline-derived CDR1 and CDR2 are SGHAT and FQNNGV. CDR3 protein: CASSLATGTVDGYTF. As DNA, the CDR3 is TGTGCCAGCAGCTTAGCCACCGGGACAGTGGATGGCTACACCTTC.

The rearrangement links TRBV6-5 to TRBJ2-7; the D gene is possibly TRBD1 (5 bases). Trimming cost V 0 bases and J 2 bases, with 8 bases left between them. Germline CDR1 MNHEY, CDR2 SVGAGI. The CDR3 totals 14 residues. The CDR3 sequence is CASSYSLGAYEQYF. The CDR3 DNA follows: TGTGCCAGCAGTTACTCGCTAGGGGCCTACGAGCAGTACTTC.

The rearrangement joins TRBV30 to TRBJ2-2; D is undetermined. CDR1 and CDR2 from the germline V gene are GTSNPN and SVGIG (reference sequence). The V and J ends lost 8 bases and 0 bases respectively, with 13 bases between them. The CDR3 loop spans 14 amino acids. CDR3 residues: CAGRAFANTGELFF. DNA for the CDR3: TGTGCCGGCCGGGCCTTCGCGAACACCGGGGAGCTGTTTTTT.

The V gene is TRBV2, the J gene TRBJ2-4; D is undetermined. V gave up 3 bases and J gave up 6 bases, with 12 bases separating them. Germline CDR1 and CDR2: SNHLY and FYNNEI. This CDR3 is built from 14 residues. The CDR3 region is CASSENPNGNIQYF. The CDR3 DNA is TGTGCCAGCAGTGAGAATCCGAATGGAAACATTCAGTACTTC.

V usage is TRBV4-1 and J usage is TRBJ2-6; 9 nucleotides agree with TRBD1. V shed 2 bases and J 0 bases; nucleotides not matched to a gene: 8. In germline, CDR1 is MGHRA, CDR2 YSYEKL. The CDR3 contains 19 residues. Written as DNA, the CDR3 is TGCGCCAGCAGCCAACCAACCCGGGACAGGGTCTCTGGGGCCAACGTCCTGACTTTC. Protein: CASSQPTRDRVSGANVLTF.

This chain links TRBV20-1 with TRBJ1-6, with 8 bases fitting TRBD1. CDR3 length equals 14 residues. With 3 bases clipped from V and 7 bases from J, the junction kept 5 bases outside the gene matches. From germline, CDR1 is DFQATT and CDR2 SNEGSKA (reference sequence). CDR3 region: CSASPGGKNSPLHF. CDR3 sequence (DNA): TGCAGTGCTAGTCCAGGGGGCAAAAATTCACCCCTCCACTTT.

The rearrangement joins TRBV6-2 or TRBV6-3 to TRBJ1-1; 9 nucleotides agree with TRBD1. Germline V gives CDR1 MNHEY, CDR2 SVGEGT. The CDR3 consists of 16 residues. Germline trimming cut 2 bases from V and 4 bases from J; bases unmatched to any gene: 8. The CDR3 loop reads CASSYRDRVSGTEAFF. The CDR3 DNA is TGTGCCAGCAGTTACCGGGACAGGGTATCGGGCACTGAAGCTTTCTTT.

This clone was detected once. The V call is TRBV7-2, the J call TRBJ2-3, with a tentative D call TRBD1 (6 bases). The germline gives CDR1 SGHTA, CDR2 FQGNSA. The length of the CDR3 is 16 residues. V lost 3 bases, J lost 0 bases, and 13 bases lay in between. The CDR3 loop reads CASSLGTHPSTDTQYF. CDR3 DNA: TGTGCCAGCAGCTTGGGGACACACCCTAGCACAGATACGCAGTATTTT.

The chain couples TRBV18 to TRBJ2-7, with D uncertain. The CDR3 is made up of 14 amino acids. Germline CDR1 KGHSH, CDR2 LQKENI. V was pared by 2 bases and J by 7 bases, with 15 bases between. CDR3 bases: TGTGCCAGCTCACCAGCAGCCGGCTTCCGGGAGCAGTACTTC. As protein: CASSPAAGFREQYF.

The J gene is TRBJ1-1, the V gene TRBV2; D may be TRBD1 (6 bases). This CDR3 comprises 14 residues. Germline loops: CDR1 SNHLY, CDR2 FYNNEI. Between the trimmed V and J ends, which lost 4 bases and 4 bases, there was a span of 13 bases. The CDR3: CASSVDRRRTEAFF. The CDR3 DNA reads as TGTGCCAGCAGTGTTGACAGGCGACGCACTGAAGCTTTCTTT.

For this clone: A read error may produce the germline difference seen at one junction end. At the DNA level, this CDR3 is encoded by other sequences in the same sample as well. The chain combines TRBV12-3 or TRBV12-4 with TRBJ2-2; D call uncertain. The CDR3 has 13 amino acids. For the CDR3, the DNA is TGTGCCAGCAGTTTATCGGCAGCCGGAGAGCTGTTTTTT. Translation gives CASSLSAAGELFF.

The chain employs TRBV29-1 and TRBJ2-1, with D perhaps TRBD2 (5 bases). The CDR3 runs to 16 residues. The germline V gene encodes CDR1 SQVTM and CDR2 ANQGSEA. V was cut by 2 bases and J by 4 bases, with 18 bases left in between. The CDR3: CSVELGWERSYNEQFF. The CDR3 DNA sequence: TGCAGCGTTGAATTAGGATGGGAGAGATCGTACAATGAGCAGTTCTTC.